The clone carrying this T cell receptor (beta chain) showed up many times. Its matching antigen is unknown. Germline V lookup: CDR1 SQVTM, CDR2 ANQGSEA. Unmatched junction bases numbered 9, after V lost 3 bases and J lost 7 bases. CDR3 length: 13 residues. TCRdb ran MiXCR on the 5' RACE reads and lists one entry per CDR3 protein. The sample records under 150,000 distinct CDR3 sequences, more than 6% being singletons. The data belong to a study of T cells after yellow fever vaccination. Findings of the study overall: Bulk-population clonotypes that are abundant could appear as contaminants in FACS-sorted repertoires.

Sequencing used CD4+ T cells sorted from PBMCs, obtained 5 days after the yellow fever booster vaccination. The gene calls are TRBV29-1 and TRBJ2-7; 7 bases agree with TRBD1. This TCR came from a young man who received the YFV17D yellow fever vaccine. CDR3 nucleotides: TGCAGCGTTGACTTAAACAGGGGCGGGGAGCAGTACTTC. It codes for CSVDLNRGGEQYF.